Described below is a single T cell receptor (beta chain) sequence and its context. This clonotype is a singleton in its sample. This clone's antigen is unknown. One base away there is no much larger clone; base qualities are not given. A lone read is weak support. The CDR3 runs 17 residues from the cysteine to the phenylalanine. Just CDR3 DNA is preserved here, 51 bases in frame from base 1. The V and J ends are trimmed by 1 base and 0 bases, leaving 12 bases between them. Sequences SGHTA (CDR1) and FQGNSA (CDR2) are obtained from the germline V gene. These data come from a study of blood T cells in healthy people across ages (dated by TCRdb to the mid-2010s). Looking at the study overall: In model experiments, template switching captured roughly one uniquely barcoded TCR beta cDNA molecule for every two T cells. To avoid experimental bias, donors of different ages were spread randomly across the sequencing lanes. Donors were grouped into four age groups: young (average approximately 15 years), middle-aged (under 40), aged (62) and long-lived (approximately 81). Age-related changes in TCR beta repertoire diversity were measured in the study by deep sequencing normalized with unique cDNA molecular identifiers. Two additional independent replicas of 1 million unique cDNA reads from the same blood draw were analyzed for two donors (one aged 18 to 30 and one aged 80 or older).

The investigation overall reported the following: Because profiling used bulk unsorted PBMCs, naive and antigen-experienced compartments could not be compared conclusively. As age increased, observed TCR beta diversity per million T cells dropped in a roughly linear way, and a significant reduction was already evident by age 40. Observed TCR beta diversity correlated strongly with the percentage of naive T cells measured by flow cytometry. Compared with the aged group, more naive CD4+ T cells, fewer expanded clones and increased TCR diversity were shown by the long-lived group, suggesting age selection. Because the CMV infection status of the donors was unknown, age-related changes in expanded clonotypes may potentially have been confounded. Estimates of total diversity from one million sequenced T cells were regarded as lower bounds and underestimates.

Library method: 5' RACE. Instrument used: Illumina HiSeq 2500. The second PCR ran for about 6 to 12 cycles and used a J-beta primer mix along with a sample-barcoded 5' primer. A unique molecular identifier was introduced onto each TCR beta cDNA molecule by a template-switch 5' adaptor carrying 12 random nucleotides. At least 2.5 million CDR3-containing paired-end reads were obtained from each sample. All of the RNA was converted into first-strand cDNA using the Mint cDNA synthesis kit, with a TRBC-specific oligonucleotide serving as the primer. All cDNA was treated with uracil-DNA glycosylase and then went through a first 18-cycle PCR with the universal primers M1SS and BC2_uni_R. As for the original processing: Normalization of each sample was performed by random selection of 1 million high-quality reads, each carrying a distinct molecular identifier. Instead of being binned into consensus sequences, reads that shared molecular identifiers were thrown out. CDR3 identification, clonotype clustering and error correction used MiTCR with a Q25 quality threshold and the strictest error-elimination algorithm. A nonparametric unseen species model with Euler transformation was used to estimate lower-bound total TCR beta diversity. Using fastp at Q25 and MiXCR, TCRdb reprocessed the public reads and kept productive beta chains. Rows matching on CDR3 protein sequence are summarized as one entry with the most common DNA and genes. These V and J calls originate from TCRdb's pipeline instead of the authors' own analysis. This sample gives about 580,000 distinct CDR3 sequences in total; around half of them show up just once. Just under 25% of the sample comes from the top ten.

The donors were under 40 Caucasian individuals from Russia, aged roughly 6 to 100 years, who were systemically healthy. Each donor gave approximately 9.4 milliliters of peripheral blood, drawn into EDTA-treated Vacutainer tubes. Ficoll-Paque density-gradient centrifugation was used to isolate PBMCs, with at least 6.5 million obtained per sample. Trizol reagent was used to extract total RNA from the PBMCs, yielding at least 6 micrograms per sample. Naive CD45RAhigh/CD27high T cell percentages were measured by flow cytometry on a PBMC aliquot from every donor. The source is a man at least 80 years old in good health. The sequenced material came from blood. This receptor chain uses TRBV7-2 and TRBJ1-4; the D gene cannot be resolved reliably. The CDR3 in this case is CASSLEPRQTTNEKLFF. In nucleotide form, the sequence is TGTGCCAGCAGCTTAGAGCCAAGACAAACAACTAATGAAAAACTGTTTTTT.